These 30 T cell receptor beta chains share one sample of origin, sequenced in a study of technical replicates of blood from a handful of donors. Method: immunoSEQ multiplex PCR; TCRdb's copy keeps in-frame clones and lacks some. The table includes about 84,000 clones, 97% detected once. Specimen: T cells isolated from PBMCs. The receptors were sampled from a human donor in good health.

This chain joins TRBV11-2 and TRBJ2-4, with 9 bases fitting TRBD2. The CDR3 runs 18 residues. Germline V lookup: CDR1 SGHAT, CDR2 FQNNGV. The ends lost 4 bases at V and 0 bases at J; junction bases unmatched: 10. The CDR3 nucleotides are TGTGCCAGCAGCTACCTTCCTACTAGCGGGCTAGCCAAAAACATTCAGTACTTC. Protein product: CASSYLPTSGLAKNIQYF.

Comment on this clone: One end of the junction does not line up with germline, which may come from a read error. This rearrangement joins TRBV25-1 to TRBJ2-7; D is possibly TRBD1 (8 bases). In germline, CDR1 is MGHDK, CDR2 SYGVNS. The length of the CDR3 is 15 residues. The DNA for the CDR3 is TGTGCCAGCAGTGCGACAGGGGAGGGGTTCTACGGGCAGTACTTC. Its translation: CASSATGEGFYGQYF.

Regarding this clone: This same CDR3 is encoded by further DNA sequences in the sample. The rearrangement joins TRBV7-9 to TRBJ1-1; possible D gene TRBD1, 5 bases. Trimming shortened V by 2 bases and J by 0 bases, and 7 bases separated the two germline ends. This CDR3 is 14 amino acids long. Germline CDR1 is SEHNR and CDR2 is FQNEAQ (reference sequence). For the CDR3, the DNA is TGTGCCAGCAGCTTACAGGGTCTGAACACTGAAGCTTTCTTT. Its protein product is CASSLQGLNTEAFF.

This chain joins TRBV28 and TRBJ1-1, with D possibly matching TRBD1 (5 bases). The length of the CDR3 is 11 residues. Trimming cost V 8 bases and J 5 bases, with 9 bases left between them. Germline CDR1 and CDR2: MDHEN and SYDVKM. CDR3 nucleotide sequence: TGTGCCAGCCCTTCAGGGACTGAAGCTTTCTTT. It specifies CASPSGTEAFF.

The chain employs TRBV29-1 and TRBJ1-2; D is unclear. The germline gives CDR1 SQVTM, CDR2 ANQGSEA. The CDR3 consists of 13 residues. V was shortened by 0 bases and J by 0 bases, with 5 bases between the two germline ends. The CDR3: CSVEELANYGYTF. CDR3 coding DNA: TGCAGCGTTGAAGAACTAGCTAACTATGGCTACACCTTC.

The chain couples TRBV7-9 to TRBJ2-5, with D maybe TRBD1 (6 bases). CDR3 size: 15 residues. V gave up 5 bases and J gave up 3 bases, with 16 bases separating them. CDR1 and CDR2 from the germline V gene are SEHNR and FQNEAQ (reference sequence). The CDR3 reads CASSQLSGVEETQYF. The DNA of the CDR3 is TGTGCCAGCAGCCAATTGTCAGGGGTGGAAGAGACCCAGTACTTC.

The chain employs TRBV4-1 and TRBJ2-5; D is unresolved. Germline assignment: CDR1 MGHRA and CDR2 YSYEKL. With 3 bases removed from V and 4 bases from J, the gap between germline ends came to 9 bases. This CDR3 has 13 amino acids. The CDR3 protein is CASSHASPETQYF. The CDR3 DNA is TGCGCCAGCAGCCATGCTAGTCCAGAGACCCAGTACTTC.

This clone was detected only a few times. The chain uses TRBV5-4 and TRBJ1-1, with 8 bases aligning to TRBD1. V gave up 3 bases and J gave up 1 base; unmatched junction bases: 2. The V gene's germline CDR1 is SGHNT and CDR2 YYREEE (reference sequence). CDR3 length: 14 amino acids. The CDR3 bases are TGTGCCAGCAGCTGGGACAGGTCGAACACTGAAGCTTTCTTT. Its protein is CASSWDRSNTEAFF.

The chain links TRBV12-5 to TRBJ2-2; D may be TRBD1 (6 bases). The ends were cut back, 0 bases at V and 1 base at J, with 15 bases in the middle. The CDR3 has 18 residues. Germline V gene data show CDR1 as LGHNT and CDR2 as FRNRAP. The CDR3: CASGLVPTGHMNTGELFF. CDR3 DNA: TGTGCTAGTGGTTTGGTACCTACGGGACACATGAACACCGGGGAGCTGTTTTTT.

The chain uses TRBV7-9 and TRBJ2-1, with D maybe TRBD1 (7 bases). The CDR3 is made up of 15 amino acids. Between the trimmed V and J ends, which lost 5 bases and 7 bases, there was a span of 18 bases. CDR1 SEHNR and CDR2 FQNEAQ come from the germline V gene (reference sequence). As DNA, the CDR3 is TGTGCCAGCAGCACCGGAGGGGGCGAGGCGAATGAGCAGTTCTTC. Translating gives CASSTGGGEANEQFF. The entire variable domain, with the rest obtained from reference TRBV7-9 and TRBJ2-1, is as follows: DTGVSQNPRHKITKRGQNVTFRCDPISEHNRLYWYRQTLGQGPEFLTYFQNEAQLEKSRLLSDRFSAERPKGSFSTLEIQRTEQGDSAMYLCASSTGGGEANEQFFGPGTRLTVL.

The rearrangement links TRBV10-1 to TRBJ2-1, with D possibly being TRBD2 (5 bases). Trimming removed 2 bases at V and 0 bases at J, with 8 bases between. The germline V gene has CDR1 WNHNN and CDR2 SYGVQD (reference sequence). The CDR3 sequence is 15 residues long. The CDR3 DNA reads as TGCGCCAGCAGTGAGGTCGGGGTCTCCTACAATGAGCAGTTCTTC. Protein product: CASSEVGVSYNEQFF.

This sequence joins TRBV16 and TRBJ2-2; 9 bases fit TRBD1. V was clipped by 4 bases and J by 4 bases; unmatched bases: 7. CDR1 is KGHSY and CDR2 is FQNENV in the germline V gene. The CDR3 extends over 16 amino acids. The CDR3 loop is CASSRTGTGTTGELFF. The CDR3 DNA reads TGTGCCAGCAGCCGCACCGGGACAGGGACCACCGGGGAGCTGTTTTTT. Complete variable domain (other parts from reference TRBV16 and TRBJ2-2): GEEVAQTPKHLVRGEGQKAKLYCAPIKGHSYVFWYQQVLKNEFKFLISFQNENVFDETGMPKERFSAKCLPNSPCSLEIQATKLEDSAVYFCASSRTGTGTTGELFFGEGSRLTVL.

This clone was seen once. This chain uses TRBV28 with TRBJ2-7; 8 positions agree with TRBD2. V was pared by 4 bases and J by 3 bases, with 11 bases of the junction left unmatched. The CDR3 is 16 amino acids. CDR1 is MDHEN, CDR2 SYDVKM, per germline. The CDR3 is CASSWVYSGTGYEQYF. The CDR3 DNA is TGTGCCAGCAGTTGGGTCTATAGCGGGACGGGCTACGAGCAGTACTTC.

V gene TRBV5-1 combines with J gene TRBJ2-5; no firm D call. This CDR3 is 14 amino acids long. The germline V and J ends were trimmed by 0 bases and 2 bases, with 8 bases remaining between them. The germline gives CDR1 SGHRS, CDR2 YFSETQ. The CDR3 loop is CASSLESVQETQYF. Here the CDR3 DNA reads TGCGCCAGCAGCTTGGAAAGCGTACAAGAGACCCAGTACTTC.

V and J are TRBV27 and TRBJ2-5; 9 bases line up with TRBD1. The germline V gene encodes CDR1 MNHEY and CDR2 SMNVEV (reference sequence). This CDR3 is 14 amino acids long. V trimming: 5 bases; J trimming: 4 bases; junction bases outside the gene matches: 5. DNA for the CDR3: TGTGCCAGCAGTACAGGGGGCGGGGGAGAGACCCAGTACTTC. The encoded protein is CASSTGGGGETQYF.

The rearrangement joins TRBV19 to TRBJ2-5, with D perhaps TRBD1 (6 bases). Trimming shortened V by 7 bases and J by 1 base, and 10 bases separated the two germline ends. This CDR3 contains 13 residues. CDR1 and CDR2 (germline): LNHDA, SQIVND (reference sequence). CDR3 sequence reads: CASTRGSQETQYF. The CDR3 nucleotides are TGTGCCAGTACCAGGGGTTCCCAAGAGACCCAGTACTTC.

The rearrangement uses TRBV7-2 and TRBJ2-7; 13 bases line up with TRBD2. The length of the CDR3 is 15 residues. CDR1 is SGHTA, CDR2 FQGNSA, per germline. Trimming cost V 5 bases and J 2 bases; bases outside gene matches: 3. The CDR3 loop reads CASSPGLAGAYEQYF. The DNA of the CDR3 is TGTGCCAGCAGCCCCGGACTAGCGGGGGCCTACGAGCAGTACTTC. Combining the CDR3 with reference TRBV7-2 and TRBJ2-7 gives the whole variable domain GAGVSQSPSNKVTEKGKDVELRCDPISGHTALYWYRQSLGQGLEFLIYFQGNSAPDKSGLPSDRFSAERTGGSVSTLTIQRTQQEDSAVYLCASSPGLAGAYEQYFGPGTRLTVT.

V usage is TRBV9 and J usage is TRBJ1-6; weak D call: TRBD1 (6 bases). The germline V gene encodes CDR1 SGDLS and CDR2 YYNGEE. V was pared by 3 bases and J by 9 bases, with 16 bases between. This CDR3 region has 15 residues. The DNA of the CDR3 is TGTGCCAGCAGCGAATTAACAGGGTTTGTTTCACCCCTCCACTTT. Protein product: CASSELTGFVSPLHF.

V and J are TRBV6-1 and TRBJ1-4, with D tentatively TRBD1 (5 bases). Trimming pared 7 bases from V and 0 bases from J, leaving 9 bases between. Germline assignment: CDR1 MNHNS and CDR2 SASEGT. The CDR3 sequence is 14 residues long. DNA of the CDR3: TGTGCCAGCAACGTCAGGGCAACTAATGAAAAACTGTTTTTT. Amino acid sequence: CASNVRATNEKLFF.

A single count supports this clone. The rearrangement links TRBV9 to TRBJ2-3; a weak D match, TRBD2 (6 bases). This CDR3 region has 15 residues. Germline V CDR1 and CDR2: SGDLS, YYNGEE. V lost 3 bases to trimming and J lost 4 bases, with 15 bases between them. The CDR3 DNA reads as TGTGCCAGCAGCGCCGAACTAGCTGACGCAGATACGCAGTATTTT. Its translation is CASSAELADADTQYF.

The chain combines TRBV5-6 with TRBJ1-1; no reliable D call. V was shortened by 0 bases and J by 2 bases, with 5 bases between the two germline ends. Germline-derived CDR1 and CDR2 are SGHDT and YYEEEE. The CDR3 length is 13 residues. CDR3: CASSLVSNTEAFF. CDR3 coding DNA: TGTGCCAGCAGCTTGGTTTCAAACACTGAAGCTTTCTTT.

The rearrangement links TRBV10-3 to TRBJ2-3; the D gene is possibly TRBD2 (6 bases). With 5 bases removed from V and 1 base from J, the gap between germline ends came to 13 bases. The germline gives CDR1 ENHRY, CDR2 SYGVKD. This CDR3 region has 15 residues. The CDR3 spells CAISQNRGGTDTQYF. CDR3 nucleotides: TGTGCCATCAGTCAGAACCGCGGGGGCACAGATACGCAGTATTTT.

V and J are TRBV9 and TRBJ2-1, with 10 bases aligning to TRBD2. The CDR3 runs to 16 residues. Germline CDR1 and CDR2: SGDLS and YYNGEE. With 3 bases clipped from V and 4 bases from J, the junction kept 7 bases outside the gene matches. The CDR3 coding sequence is TGTGCCAGCAGCGCCATTTCTAGCGGGGGATACAATGAGCAGTTCTTC. Protein: CASSAISSGGYNEQFF.

This clone has just a few counts. The rearrangement joins TRBV12-5 to TRBJ1-1, with 10 positions matching TRBD1. Unmatched junction bases numbered 15, after V lost 2 bases and J lost 6 bases. This CDR3 is built from 18 residues. In germline, CDR1 is LGHNT, CDR2 FRNRAP. For the CDR3, the DNA is TGTGCTAGTGGTTTGCCTCCCATTAGGGACAGGGGAGACCCTGAAGCTTTCTTT. It translates to CASGLPPIRDRGDPEAFF.

The chain joins TRBV19 to TRBJ2-1; a weak D match, TRBD2 (6 bases). This CDR3 is 12 amino acids long. Germline loops: CDR1 LNHDA, CDR2 SQIVND (reference sequence). Between the trimmed V and J ends, which lost 8 bases and 7 bases, there was a span of 12 bases. The CDR3, as DNA: TGTGCCAGTTCGTGGGCGGGGAATGAGCAGTTCTTC. It yields the protein CASSWAGNEQFF.

V is TRBV11-3 and J is TRBJ2-1; 10 bases agree with TRBD2. CDR3 length equals 17 residues. The ends lost 0 bases at V and 9 bases at J; junction bases unmatched: 11. Germline assignment: CDR1 SGHNT and CDR2 YENEEA. CDR3 sequence reads: CASSLDVLAGARGEQFF. In DNA form, the CDR3 reads TGTGCCAGCAGCTTAGACGTCCTAGCGGGAGCGAGAGGTGAGCAGTTCTTC.

The V gene is TRBV5-1, the J gene TRBJ1-4; 9 bases line up with TRBD1. The trim removed 4 bases at V and 6 bases at J, leaving 7 bases unmatched. Germline V CDR1 and CDR2: SGHRS, YFSETQ. CDR3 length: 15 amino acids. The CDR3 DNA reads as TGCGCCAGCAGCCTCGGACAGGGGTTGTATGAAAAACTGTTTTTT. It translates to CASSLGQGLYEKLFF.

The chain links TRBV7-9 to TRBJ2-7; D gene unclear. V lost 5 bases to trimming and J lost 3 bases, with 14 bases between them. Germline assignment: CDR1 SEHNR and CDR2 FQNEAQ (reference sequence). There are 14 residues in the CDR3. This CDR3 reads CASSPRVVSYEQYF. The DNA of the CDR3 is TGTGCCAGCAGCCCCCGGGTAGTCAGCTACGAGCAGTACTTC.

This chain uses TRBV6-5 with TRBJ2-7; TRBD1 agrees at 8 bases. The CDR3 is 15 residues long. The V gene end was trimmed by 6 bases and the J gene end by 1 base; junction bases not matched to a gene: 8. CDR1 is MNHEY and CDR2 is SVGAGI in the germline V gene. This chain's CDR3 is CASRSRTGISYEQYF. CDR3 nucleotide sequence: TGTGCCAGCAGATCTAGGACAGGGATTTCCTACGAGCAGTACTTC.

The chain couples TRBV13 to TRBJ2-5; maybe TRBD2 (6 bases). The CDR3 is made up of 16 amino acids. V was trimmed by 4 bases and J by 2 bases, leaving 17 bases between them. Germline values: CDR1 PRHDT, CDR2 FYEKMQ (reference sequence). Here the CDR3 reads CASSSNAGTAQETQYF. CDR3 DNA sequence: TGTGCCAGCAGCTCGAACGCGGGGACGGCTCAAGAGACCCAGTACTTC.